This paragraph reports one T cell receptor beta chain. Its antigen is unknown. The data derive from a study of blood T cells in healthy people across ages. A J-beta primer mix and a sample-barcoded 5' primer were used in a second PCR of roughly 6 to 11 cycles. All samples yielded 3 million or more CDR3-containing paired-end reads. TCRdb fed the 5' RACE reads into MiXCR, producing one record per CDR3 protein. The sample records around 1,500,000 distinct CDR3 sequences, around two fifths being singletons. Study results and limitations: Unsorted PBMCs prevented conclusive naive versus antigen-experienced comparison. Possibly confounding the expanded clonotype changes was the fact that donor CMV status was unknown.

Per the germline V gene, CDR1 is MDHEN and CDR2 is SYDVKM. There are 14 residues in the CDR3. V lost 2 bases to trimming and J lost 4 bases, with 11 bases between them. V usage is TRBV28 and J usage is TRBJ1-2; D not resolved. The sequenced sample consisted of blood. This clonotype originated in a woman aged 18-29 years in good health. CDR3 sequence: CASSLKGLSYGYTF. Here the CDR3 DNA reads TGTGCCAGCAGTTTAAAGGGTCTATCCTATGGCTACACCTTC.